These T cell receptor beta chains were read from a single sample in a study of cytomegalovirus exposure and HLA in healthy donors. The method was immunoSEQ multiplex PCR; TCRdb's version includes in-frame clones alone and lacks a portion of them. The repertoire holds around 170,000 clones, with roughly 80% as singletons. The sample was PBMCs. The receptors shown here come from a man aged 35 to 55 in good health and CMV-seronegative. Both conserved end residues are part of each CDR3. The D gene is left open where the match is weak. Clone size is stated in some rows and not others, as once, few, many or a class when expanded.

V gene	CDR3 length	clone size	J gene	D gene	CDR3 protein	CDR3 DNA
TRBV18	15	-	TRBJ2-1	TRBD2	CASSKTSGDYNEQFF	TGTGCCAGCTCAAAGACTAGCGGGGATTACAATGAGCAGTTCTTC
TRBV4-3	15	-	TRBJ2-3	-	CASSQEGQGRDTQYF	TGCGCCAGCAGCCAAGAGGGGCAGGGGCGAGATACGCAGTATTTT
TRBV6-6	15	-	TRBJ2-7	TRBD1	CASSYLTGYMHEQYF	TGTGCCAGCAGTTACCTGACAGGGTATATGCACGAGCAGTACTTC
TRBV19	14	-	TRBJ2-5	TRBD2	CASTGLANPETQYF	TGTGCCAGTACCGGACTAGCGAATCCGGAGACCCAGTACTTC
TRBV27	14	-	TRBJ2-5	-	CASSLSQSPETQYF	TGTGCCAGCAGTTTATCGCAGTCGCCGGAGACCCAGTACTTC
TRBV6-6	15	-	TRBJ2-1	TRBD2	CASRLWVSGTDEQFF	TGTGCCAGCAGACTGTGGGTGAGCGGGACTGATGAGCAGTTCTTC
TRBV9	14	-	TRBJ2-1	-	CASSVGEFYNEQFF	TGTGCCAGCAGCGTAGGGGAGTTCTACAATGAGCAGTTCTTC
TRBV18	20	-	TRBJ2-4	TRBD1	CASSPPVGTDAEMAKNIQYF	TGTGCCAGCTCACCACCGGTAGGGACAGACGCAGAGATGGCCAAAAACATTCAGTACTTC
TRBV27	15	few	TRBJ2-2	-	CASSLSAPVPRELFF	TGTGCCAGCAGTTTATCCGCCCCGGTGCCCAGGGAGCTGTTTTTT
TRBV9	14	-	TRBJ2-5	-	CASSVAGYQETQYF	TGTGCCAGCAGCGTAGCAGGCTACCAAGAGACCCAGTACTTC
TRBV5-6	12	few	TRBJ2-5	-	CASSLYRETQYF	TGTGCCAGCAGCTTGTATCGGGAGACCCAGTACTTC
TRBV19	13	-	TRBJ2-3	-	CASSKASTDTQYF	TGTGCCAGTAGTAAAGCCAGCACAGATACGCAGTATTTT
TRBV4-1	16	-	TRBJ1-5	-	CASSQQTGWGNQPQHF	TGCGCCAGCAGCCAACAAACAGGGTGGGGCAATCAGCCCCAGCATTTT
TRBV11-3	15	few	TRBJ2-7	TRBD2	CASSFDPGGRNEQYF	TGTGCCAGCAGCTTTGATCCTGGCGGGAGAAACGAGCAGTACTTC
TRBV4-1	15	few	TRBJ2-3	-	CASSLEAREGDTQYF	TGCGCCAGCAGCCTCGAGGCGAGGGAAGGAGATACGCAGTATTTT
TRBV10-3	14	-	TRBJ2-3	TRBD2	CATRTSERADTQYF	TGTGCCACCCGGACTAGCGAGAGGGCAGATACGCAGTATTTT
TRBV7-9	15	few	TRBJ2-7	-	CASSLSGGSSYEQYF	TGTGCCAGCAGCTTAAGTGGAGGAAGCTCCTACGAGCAGTACTTC
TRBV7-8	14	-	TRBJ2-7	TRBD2	CASSLSGGAYEQYF	TGTGCCAGCAGCTTAAGTGGGGGGGCCTACGAGCAGTACTTC
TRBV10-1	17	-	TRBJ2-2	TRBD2	CASRIRLAEMNTGELFF	TGCGCCAGCAGGATTAGACTAGCGGAGATGAACACCGGGGAGCTGTTTTTT
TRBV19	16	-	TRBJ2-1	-	CASSLQATTPYNEQFF	TGTGCCAGTAGTCTCCAGGCGACAACGCCCTACAATGAGCAGTTCTTC
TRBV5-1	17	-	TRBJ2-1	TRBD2	CASSLDPPGLVSNEQFF	TGCGCCAGCAGTCTCGATCCCCCGGGACTAGTTAGCAATGAGCAGTTCTTC
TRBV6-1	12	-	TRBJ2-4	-	CASSDNINIQYF	TGTGCCAGCAGTGATAACATAAACATTCAGTACTTC
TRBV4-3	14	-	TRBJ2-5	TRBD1	CASSLNRGAETQYF	TGCGCCAGCAGCCTCAACAGGGGCGCGGAGACCCAGTACTTC
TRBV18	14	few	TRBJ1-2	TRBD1	CASSPSGTEYGYTF	TGTGCCAGCTCACCATCCGGGACAGAATATGGCTACACCTTC
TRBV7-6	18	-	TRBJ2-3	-	CASSNRPQFRSSTDTQYF	TGTGCCAGCAGCAACCGACCCCAGTTCCGGAGTAGCACAGATACGCAGTATTTT
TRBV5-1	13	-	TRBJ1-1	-	CASSTNLDGKAFF	TGCGCCAGCAGCACAAACCTCGACGGGAAGGCTTTCTTT
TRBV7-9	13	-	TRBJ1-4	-	CASSFKSEEKLFF	TGTGCCAGCAGCTTTAAGTCGGAGGAAAAACTGTTTTTT
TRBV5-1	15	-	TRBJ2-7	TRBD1	CASSLQGGAIYEQYF	TGCGCCAGCAGCCTACAGGGGGGCGCGATTTACGAGCAGTACTTC
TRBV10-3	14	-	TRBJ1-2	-	CAISESGGRDGYTF	TGTGCCATCAGTGAGTCGGGGGGTCGGGATGGCTACACCTTC
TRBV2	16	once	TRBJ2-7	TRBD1	CASTNLPGQGSYEQYF	TGTGCCAGCACCAACCTTCCGGGACAGGGCAGCTACGAGCAGTACTTC
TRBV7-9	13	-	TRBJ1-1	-	CASSPPGNTEAFF	TGTGCCAGCAGCCCCCCAGGGAACACTGAAGCTTTCTTT
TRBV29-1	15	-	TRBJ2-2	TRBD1	CSGRDRDRGSGELFF	TGCAGCGGCCGGGACCGGGACAGAGGTTCCGGGGAGCTGTTTTTT
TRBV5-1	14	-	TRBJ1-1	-	CASSPGRGSAEAFF	TGCGCCAGCAGCCCCGGACGGGGTAGCGCTGAAGCTTTCTTT
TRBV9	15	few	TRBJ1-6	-	CASSVGREGFSPLHF	TGTGCCAGCAGCGTAGGGAGAGAGGGATTTTCACCCCTCCACTTT
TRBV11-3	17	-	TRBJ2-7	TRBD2	CASSPDFGLAGAYEQYF	TGTGCCAGCAGCCCGGACTTTGGGCTAGCGGGAGCCTACGAGCAGTACTTC
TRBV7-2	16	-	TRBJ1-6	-	CASSIRSGGADSPLHF	TGTGCCAGCAGCATACGAAGTGGAGGGGCGGATTCACCCCTCCACTTT
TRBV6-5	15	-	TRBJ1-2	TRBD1	CATISGGQGASGYTF	TGTGCCACCATTTCGGGGGGACAGGGGGCGTCTGGCTACACCTTC
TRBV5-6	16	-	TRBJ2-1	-	CASSPGDWSSYNEQFF	TGTGCCAGCAGCCCCGGGGACTGGAGCTCCTACAATGAGCAGTTCTTC
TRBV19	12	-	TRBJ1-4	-	CASSVSDEKLFF	TGTGCCAGTAGTGTATCGGATGAAAAACTGTTTTTT
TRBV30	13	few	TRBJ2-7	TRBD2	CAWSPGLAPEQYF	TGTGCCTGGAGCCCGGGACTAGCGCCCGAGCAGTACTTC
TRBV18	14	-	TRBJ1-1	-	CASSRQELNTEAFF	TGTGCCAGCTCACGTCAGGAATTGAACACTGAAGCTTTCTTT
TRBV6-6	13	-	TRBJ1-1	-	CASSIQGNTEAFF	TGTGCCAGCAGTATCCAGGGGAACACTGAAGCTTTCTTT
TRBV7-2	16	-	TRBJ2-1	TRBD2	CASSSRLAGVFNEQFF	TGTGCCAGCAGCTCCCGACTAGCGGGAGTTTTCAATGAGCAGTTCTTC
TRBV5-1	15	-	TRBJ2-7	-	CASSLAAGYEYEQYF	TGCGCCAGCAGCTTGGCGGCAGGGTACGAATACGAGCAGTACTTC
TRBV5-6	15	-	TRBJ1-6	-	CASSLFLSGHSPLHF	TGTGCCAGCAGCTTGTTTTTGTCAGGGCACTCACCCCTCCACTTT
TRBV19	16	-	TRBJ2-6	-	CASSFRLDSGANVLTF	TGTGCCAGTAGTTTCAGACTGGATTCTGGGGCCAACGTCCTGACTTTC
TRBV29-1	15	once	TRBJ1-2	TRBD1	CSVAKGASLNYGYTF	TGCAGCGTTGCGAAGGGGGCCTCTTTGAACTATGGCTACACCTTC
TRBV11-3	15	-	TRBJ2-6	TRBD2	CASSLGGSGANVLTF	TGTGCCAGCAGCCTCGGGGGGTCTGGGGCCAACGTCCTGACTTTC
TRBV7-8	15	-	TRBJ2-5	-	CASSSWGVGRETQYF	TGTGCCAGCAGCTCGTGGGGGGTGGGACGAGAGACCCAGTACTTC
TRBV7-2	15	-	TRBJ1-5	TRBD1	CASSYLQGQGQPQHF	TGTGCCAGCAGCTACCTACAGGGGCAGGGTCAGCCCCAGCATTTT
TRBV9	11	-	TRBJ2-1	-	CASSGNNEQFF	TGTGCCAGCAGCGGTAACAATGAGCAGTTCTTC
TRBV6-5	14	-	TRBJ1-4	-	CASSSGTLGEKLFF	TGTGCCAGCAGTTCGGGGACTCTCGGTGAAAAACTGTTTTTT
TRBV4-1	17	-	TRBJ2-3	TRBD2	CASSQDERAGGPDTQYF	TGCGCCAGCAGCCAAGATGAGCGAGCGGGAGGTCCAGATACGCAGTATTTT
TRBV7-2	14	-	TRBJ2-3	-	CASSLNRLTDTQYF	TGTGCCAGCAGCTTGAACAGGCTTACAGATACGCAGTATTTT
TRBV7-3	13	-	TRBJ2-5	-	CASSRLSQETQYF	TGTGCCAGCAGCCGACTTTCTCAAGAGACCCAGTACTTC
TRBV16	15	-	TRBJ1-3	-	CASSRDRGLLNTIYF	TGTGCCAGCAGCCGAGACCGGGGTCTTTTGAACACCATATATTTT